These 29 T cell receptor beta chains came from one sample sequenced in a study of T-cell reconstitution after alpha-beta-depleted transplantation in children. During its preparation, the TCRbeta library received unique molecular identifiers. MiXCR, run by TCRdb on the PCR reads, gives a single entry per CDR3 protein. The sample lists 580,000 or so distinct CDR3 sequences; approximately 22% were seen once. Sequenced material: PBMCs, mostly from graft donor cells, taken 360 days after TCRalphabeta/CD19-depleted stem cell transplant. These receptors came from a boy under two years old who had a stem cell transplant for acute myeloid leukemia, so the T cells may come from the graft donor.

The chain carries TRBV4-1 and TRBJ2-1, with TRBD1 matching over 9 bases. V shed 0 bases, J shed 2 bases, and the junction held 5 bases outside the gene matches. This CDR3 spans 17 amino acids. From germline, CDR1 is MGHRA and CDR2 YSYEKL. The CDR3 protein is CASSQEGGQGAYNEQFF. Here the CDR3 DNA reads TGCGCCAGCAGCCAAGAAGGGGGACAGGGTGCCTACAATGAGCAGTTCTTC.

This clonotype appeared many times. The V and J genes are TRBV6-5 and TRBJ1-1; 7 positions agree with TRBD1. This CDR3 has 15 amino acids. Trimming at V came to 0 bases and at J to 9 bases, leaving 10 bases not matched to a gene. Germline V gene lookup returns CDR1 MNHEY and CDR2 SVGAGI. CDR3 in DNA: TGTGCCAGCAGTTACTCGAGAGGACAGGCCACAAAAGCTTTCTTT. Encoded protein: CASSYSRGQATKAFF.

This clonotype was seen only a few times. The J gene is TRBJ2-1, the V gene TRBV20-1; TRBD2 is a possible D gene (6 bases). CDR1 and CDR2 from the germline V gene are DFQATT and SNEGSKA (reference sequence). The CDR3 consists of 14 residues. The CDR3 sequence: CSLTGLSSYNEQFF. CDR3 coding DNA: TGCAGCCTAACGGGACTGAGCTCCTACAATGAGCAGTTCTTC.

This chain uses TRBV18 with TRBJ2-5, with no clear D. The CDR3 has 15 residues. V was clipped by 0 bases and J by 4 bases, with 12 bases between them. CDR1 KGHSH and CDR2 LQKENI come from the germline V gene. CDR3 protein: CASSPPGRVGETQYF. The CDR3 nucleotides read TGTGCCAGCTCACCACCGGGTCGGGTGGGAGAGACCCAGTACTTC. The whole variable domain, remainder taken from reference TRBV18 and TRBJ2-5, is NAGVMQNPRHLVRRRGQEARLRCSPMKGHSHVYWYRQLPEEGLKFMVYLQKENIIDESGMPKERFSAEFPKEGPSILRIQQVVRGDSAAYFCASSPPGRVGETQYFGPGTRLLVL.

This clonotype appeared a few times. The chain links TRBV24-1 to TRBJ2-5, with D tentatively TRBD1 (6 bases). Germline values: CDR1 KGHDR, CDR2 SFDVKD. This CDR3 is built from 14 residues. V was trimmed by 4 bases and J by 6 bases, leaving 14 bases between them. The CDR3 coding sequence is TGTGCCACCAGTGACCCAACAGGGCTGCAGACCCAGTACTTC. The encoded protein is CATSDPTGLQTQYF.

This clonotype was counted a single time. The chain combines TRBV13 with TRBJ2-1; TRBD2 might be the D (6 bases). The ends were cut back, 0 bases at V and 7 bases at J, with 10 bases in the middle. From germline, CDR1 is PRHDT and CDR2 FYEKMQ (reference sequence). The CDR3 loop spans 14 amino acids. CDR3 coding DNA: TGTGCCAGCAGCTTAGGGACTAGATTGAATGAGCAGTTCTTC. Protein product: CASSLGTRLNEQFF. The full variable domain, in which reference TRBV13 and TRBJ2-1 provide the parts outside the CDR3, is AAGVIQSPRHLIKEKRETATLKCYPIPRHDTVYWYQQGPGQDPQFLISFYEKMQSDKGSIPDRFSAQQFSDYHSELNMSSLELGDSALYFCASSLGTRLNEQFFGPGTRLTVL.

This clonotype has just a few counts. V and J are TRBV7-2 and TRBJ2-3; D call uncertain. V shed 5 bases and J shed 4 bases, with 7 bases lying between them. This CDR3 is 12 amino acids long. Germline loops: CDR1 SGHTA, CDR2 FQGNSA. The CDR3 DNA reads as TGTGCCAGCAGCGTAGATTCAGATACGCAGTATTTT. Translating gives CASSVDSDTQYF.

V and J are TRBV12-3 or TRBV12-4 and TRBJ1-2, with a weak D call TRBD1 (5 bases). CDR3 size: 17 residues. V was cut by 1 base and J by 3 bases, with 18 bases left in between. CDR3 in amino acids: CASSLVTLDPGYYGYTF. The CDR3 DNA reads as TGTGCCAGCAGTTTAGTCACATTGGACCCAGGGTACTATGGCTACACCTTC.

A remark on this clonotype: Because the CDR3's place on the DNA is in doubt, the DNA is left out and the CDR3 is given as listed by TCRdb. V gene TRBV27 combines with J gene TRBJ2-5; the table's D call, TRBD1, has no DNA check behind it. Inclusive of both ends, the CDR3 amounts to 13 amino acids. Germline V lookup: CDR1 MNHEY, CDR2 SMNVEV (reference sequence). The chain's CDR3 is CASSRAGRETQYF.

The chain joins TRBV29-1 to TRBJ2-3; D gene unclear. V was trimmed by 8 bases and J by 5 bases, leaving 14 bases between them. Germline loops: CDR1 SQVTM, CDR2 ANQGSEA. This CDR3 is 12 amino acids long. The CDR3 region has the DNA TGCAGCATTGGGTTGCGGAGAGATACGCAGTATTTT. Translating it yields CSIGLRRDTQYF.

This clonotype has just a few counts. The chain links TRBV12-3 or TRBV12-4 to TRBJ2-2; D not resolved. The CDR3 has 16 residues. The V and J ends lost 6 bases and 4 bases respectively, with 18 bases between them. The CDR3 coding sequence is TGTGCCAGCAGCCTGGGGTTGGCCCCTAGCACCGGGGAGCTGTTTTTT. The encoded protein is CASSLGLAPSTGELFF.

The rearrangement joins TRBV30 to TRBJ2-5; D is undetermined. V gave up 4 bases and J gave up 1 base, with 10 bases separating them. CDR3 length: 13 amino acids. Germline lookup yields CDR1 GTSNPN and CDR2 SVGIG (reference sequence). The CDR3 nucleotides are TGTGCCTGGAACAGACTCCTCCAAGAGACCCAGTACTTC. Its protein product is CAWNRLLQETQYF. The full variable domain, completed using reference TRBV30 and TRBJ2-5, is SQTIHQWPATLVQPVGSPLSLECTVEGTSNPNLYWYRQAAGRGLQLLFYSVGIGQISSEVPQNLSASRPQDRQFILSSKKLLLSDSGFYLCAWNRLLQETQYFGPGTRLLVL.

The CDR3: CASSPDYAETQYF. As DNA, the CDR3 is TGTGCCAGCAGCCCCGACTATGCAGAGACCCAGTACTTC. The chain uses TRBV7-3 and TRBJ2-5, with D perhaps matching TRBD2 (5 bases). The CDR3 has 13 amino acids. V lost 5 bases, J lost 4 bases, and 11 bases lay in between. CDR1 is SGHTA, CDR2 FQGTGA, per germline. The full variable domain, completed using reference TRBV7-3 and TRBJ2-5, is GAGVSQTPSNKVTEKGKYVELRCDPISGHTALYWYRQSLGQGPEFLIYFQGTGAADDSGLPNDRFFAVRPEGSVSTLKIQRTERGDSAVYLCASSPDYAETQYFGPGTRLLVL.

The V and J genes are TRBV20-1 and TRBJ2-1; D is uncertain. The CDR3 sequence is 11 residues long. Germline CDR1 DFQATT, CDR2 SNEGSKA (reference sequence). With 5 bases removed from V and 10 bases from J, the gap between germline ends came to 12 bases. The CDR3 spells CSAAWAEEQFF. CDR3 DNA sequence: TGCAGTGCTGCTTGGGCTGAAGAGCAGTTCTTC.

This clonotype was seen only a few times. The V gene is TRBV15, the J gene TRBJ2-1, with TRBD1 matching over 10 bases. Germline values: CDR1 LNHNV, CDR2 YYDKDF (reference sequence). This CDR3 has 15 residues. V shed 4 bases and J 7 bases; nucleotides not matched to a gene: 7. CDR3 region: CATSIDRGRRNEQFF. CDR3 in DNA: TGTGCCACCAGCATTGACAGGGGGCGTAGGAATGAGCAGTTCTTC.

The rearrangement links TRBV10-3 to TRBJ2-2; D is perhaps TRBD1 or TRBD2 (5 bases each). Trimming shortened V by 10 bases and J by 2 bases, and 14 bases separated the two germline ends. CDR1 ENHRY and CDR2 SYGVKD come from the germline V gene. This CDR3 is built from 14 residues. CDR3 loop: CATLSRGNTGELFF. CDR3 DNA: TGTGCCACCCTCTCGAGGGGAAACACCGGGGAGCTGTTTTTT.

The chain recombines TRBV5-1 with TRBJ2-3; D may correspond to TRBD1 or TRBD2 (5 bases each). The germline gives CDR1 SGHRS, CDR2 YFSETQ. The CDR3 loop spans 18 amino acids. V lost 2 bases and J lost 4, with 23 bases in between. In nucleotides, the CDR3 is TGCGCCAGCAGCTTTCGCGCCCTTTGGGGGACCGGGGCAGATACGCAGTATTTT. Translation: CASSFRALWGTGADTQYF.

The chain couples TRBV11-2 to TRBJ2-1, with D perhaps TRBD1 (5 bases). V lost 3 bases and J 10 bases, leaving 13 bases between the germline ends. This CDR3 spans 13 amino acids. Germline lookup yields CDR1 SGHAT and CDR2 FQNNGV. CDR3 sequence (DNA): TGTGCCAGCAGCTTGGGCAGGGTCGGGGAGCAGTTCTTC. Its translation is CASSLGRVGEQFF.

This sequence joins TRBV20-1 and TRBJ2-3, with TRBD2 matching 7 bases. CDR1 DFQATT and CDR2 SNEGSKA come from the germline V gene (reference sequence). CDR3 size: 15 residues. Trimming at V came to 3 bases and at J to 4 bases, leaving 10 bases not matched to a gene. CDR3 region: CSARGLRLTSDTQYF. In DNA form, the CDR3 reads TGCAGTGCTAGGGGACTAAGACTAACCTCAGATACGCAGTATTTT.

The V and J genes are TRBV5-4 and TRBJ1-6; 8 positions agree with TRBD1. Germline trimming cut 2 bases from V and 5 bases from J; bases unmatched to any gene: 12. The CDR3 extends over 18 amino acids. CDR1 SGHNT and CDR2 YYREEE come from the germline V gene (reference sequence). CDR3 nucleotide sequence: TGTGCCAGCAGCTTCTTCAGGGGGCAAACGGGCAATAATTCACCCCTCCACTTT. Translated, it gives CASSFFRGQTGNNSPLHF.

The chain recombines TRBV5-6 with TRBJ2-3, with D perhaps TRBD2 (7 bases). Trimming cost V 2 bases and J 8 bases, with 12 bases left between them. CDR3 length: 13 amino acids. Looked up from germline, CDR1 is SGHDT and CDR2 is YYEEEE. The CDR3 DNA reads TGTGCCAGCAGCTTTGGGGGGGGCGGTACGCAGTATTTT. This encodes CASSFGGGGTQYF. The full variable domain, its missing parts supplied by reference TRBV5-6 and TRBJ2-3, is DAGVTQSPTHLIKTRGQQVTLRCSPKSGHDTVSWYQQALGQGPQFIFQYYEEEERQRGNFPDRFSGHQFPNYSSELNVNALLLGDSALYLCASSFGGGGTQYFGPGTRLTVL.

This clonotype was counted between two and nine times. The chain carries TRBV10-2 and TRBJ1-1; D not resolved. This CDR3 comprises 13 residues. V was trimmed by 2 bases and J by 0 bases, leaving 4 bases between them. The germline V gene encodes CDR1 WSHSY and CDR2 SAAADI. CDR3 nucleotide sequence: TGCGCCAGCAGTGAGATACTGAACACTGAAGCTTTCTTT. It yields the protein CASSEILNTEAFF.

This chain joins TRBV28 and TRBJ2-7, with D possibly TRBD1 on 6 matching bases. CDR3 length equals 14 residues. Trimming took off 6 bases at V and 2 bases at J, with 14 bases between the two ends. CDR1 is MDHEN and CDR2 is SYDVKM in the germline V gene. The CDR3 region has the DNA TGTGCCAGCAGGGGCCGAGACAGGCCCTACGAGCAGTACGTC. It translates to CASRGRDRPYEQYV.

This rearrangement joins TRBV24-1 to TRBJ2-1; D may be TRBD1 (5 bases). V lost 4 bases and J lost 10, with 10 bases in between. The CDR3 is 12 residues long. Per the germline V gene, CDR1 is KGHDR and CDR2 is SFDVKD. CDR3 in DNA: TGTGCCACCAGTGACCCAGGGTCGGAGCAGTTCTTC. Protein: CATSDPGSEQFF.

The chain carries TRBV5-1 and TRBJ1-5; D remains unclear. The CDR3 has 13 residues. Trimming left V 5 bases short and J 3 bases short, with 9 bases between. CDR1 and CDR2 from the germline V gene are SGHRS and YFSETQ. CDR3 region: CASREGFNQPQHF. The CDR3, as DNA: TGCGCCAGCAGGGAGGGCTTCAATCAGCCCCAGCATTTT. The entire variable domain, with the rest obtained from reference TRBV5-1 and TRBJ1-5, is as follows: KAGVTQTPRYLIKTRGQQVTLSCSPISGHRSVSWYQQTPGQGLQFLFEYFSETQRNKGNFPGRFSGRQFSNSRSEMNVSTLELGDSALYLCASREGFNQPQHFGDGTRLSIL.

This chain links TRBV4-2 with TRBJ2-7, with 7 bases fitting TRBD2. V dropped 5 bases and J dropped 3; count of bases not matched to a gene: 10. The germline CDR1 and CDR2 sequences are LGHNA and YNFKEQ. The CDR3 loop spans 15 amino acids. CDR3 residues: CASSITGGVDYEQYF. In DNA form, the CDR3 reads TGTGCCAGCAGCATAACGGGGGGTGTGGACTACGAGCAGTACTTC.

V gene TRBV20-1 combines with J gene TRBJ2-7, with a weak D call TRBD2 (5 bases). CDR1 DFQATT and CDR2 SNEGSKA come from the germline V gene (reference sequence). Trimming pared 3 bases from V and 5 bases from J, leaving 14 bases between. This CDR3 comprises 13 residues. The CDR3 loop reads CSARRVGFDEQYF. CDR3 in DNA: TGCAGTGCTAGGAGGGTGGGCTTCGACGAGCAGTACTTC.

The gene calls are TRBV28 and TRBJ2-5, with 7 bases lining up with TRBD1. This CDR3 has 15 residues. J gave up 4 bases and V 6 bases, and 11 bases lay outside the gene matches. Germline CDR1 reads MDHEN; CDR2 reads SYDVKM. CDR3 DNA sequence: TGTGCCAGCAGAAGACCTGACAGGGTGAGAGAGACCCAGTACTTC. Protein product: CASRRPDRVRETQYF.

This chain links TRBV24-1 with TRBJ2-1; tentatively, D is TRBD1 (6 bases). Germline V CDR1 and CDR2: KGHDR, SFDVKD. V gave up 0 bases and J gave up 8 bases, with 7 bases separating them. The length of the CDR3 is 13 residues. In DNA form, the CDR3 reads TGTGCCACCAGTGATTTGAAGGGGGATGAGCAGTTCTTC. The encoded protein is CATSDLKGDEQFF.